Below, 26 T cell receptor beta chains from the same sample are listed, as sequenced in a study of T cells in localized non-small cell lung cancer (dated by TCRdb to 2018 to 2020). The library relied on the immunoSEQ multiplex PCR assay. The table was pulled from immuneACCESS by TCRdb, which kept in-frame rearrangements only. Such tables lose some clones; where checked, under half of the loss comes from unresolved V genes, and the rest has no known cause. This sample comprises around 15,000 clones, about 90% of them detected only once. The ten most abundant clones make up roughly 1.2% of the sample. Specimen: peripheral blood mononuclear cells, collected before any cancer treatment. These receptors all come from a woman aged 40-69 years with stage III lung adenocarcinoma.

This clone was picked up one time. The chain has TRBV12-5 and TRBJ2-5; D could derive from TRBD1 or TRBD2 (5 bases each). This CDR3 spans 12 amino acids. Germline-derived CDR1 and CDR2 are LGHNT and FRNRAP. V was trimmed by 6 bases and J by 9 bases, leaving 14 bases between them. The CDR3 spells CASGSGLGAQYF. CDR3 nucleotides: TGTGCTAGTGGCTCGGGGCTTGGGGCCCAGTACTTC.

This clone was seen a handful of times. The chain carries TRBV7-8 and TRBJ2-2; 13 bases align to TRBD2. The trim removed 5 bases at V and 6 bases at J, leaving 9 bases unmatched. The CDR3 covers 17 residues. Germline assignment: CDR1 SGHVS and CDR2 FQNEAQ. The CDR3 coding sequence is TGTGCCAGCAGCCAGTTGCCAACTAGCGGGGGGGCCGGGGAGCTGTTTTTT. It is translated as CASSQLPTSGGAGELFF.

The chain carries TRBV10-3 and TRBJ1-1; no clear D. The CDR3 totals 13 residues. Germline V lookup: CDR1 ENHRY, CDR2 SYGVKD. The V end lost 0 bases, the J end lost 7 bases, and 9 bases lay between the germline ends. The CDR3 DNA follows: TGTGCCATCAGTGAGTCGGGTCTACATGAAGCTTTCTTT. Translating gives CAISESGLHEAFF.

The V gene is TRBV6-1, the J gene TRBJ1-2; weak D call: TRBD1 (5 bases). Deletions cut 3 bases from V and 7 bases from J, with 15 bases between. CDR3 size: 14 residues. Germline assignment: CDR1 MNHNS and CDR2 SASEGT. CDR3 nucleotide sequence: TGTGCCAGCAGTGACGTGGACTTGGGGCTTGGCTACACCTTC. Protein sequence: CASSDVDLGLGYTF.

J is TRBJ2-3 and V is TRBV19, with a possible D match to TRBD1 (5 bases). V lost 3 bases and J 2 bases, leaving 12 bases between the germline ends. Germline V gene data show CDR1 as LNHDA and CDR2 as SQIVND (reference sequence). This CDR3 contains 15 residues. The CDR3 loop reads CASSIIRGITDTQYF. CDR3 bases: TGTGCCAGTAGTATTATTAGGGGTATCACAGATACGCAGTATTTT.

This chain links TRBV29-1 with TRBJ1-2; D unresolved. Per germline, CDR1 SQVTM and CDR2 ANQGSEA. The CDR3 extends over 11 amino acids. Trimming left V 4 bases short and J 7 bases short, with 10 bases between. The CDR3 spells CSVGSGLGYTF. CDR3 sequence (DNA): TGCAGCGTTGGAAGTGGACTTGGCTACACCTTC.

V and J are TRBV5-4 and TRBJ2-3, with D perhaps TRBD1 or TRBD2 (5 bases each). CDR3 size: 15 residues. Between the trimmed V and J ends, which lost 4 bases and 6 bases, there was a span of 18 bases. CDR1 and CDR2 (germline): SGHNT, YYREEE (reference sequence). The chain's CDR3 is CASSPRDGPPDTQYF. For the CDR3, the DNA is TGTGCCAGCAGCCCCAGGGACGGACCTCCTGATACGCAGTATTTT. Full variable domain (rest looked up from reference TRBV5-4 and TRBJ2-3): ETGVTQSPTHLIKTRGQQVTLRCSSQSGHNTVSWYQQALGQGPQFIFQYYREEENGRGNFPPRFSGLQFPNYSSELNVNALELDDSALYLCASSPRDGPPDTQYFGPGTRLTVL.

The V call is TRBV4-1, the J call TRBJ1-1, with 10 bases matching TRBD1. Germline CDR1 MGHRA, CDR2 YSYEKL. The CDR3 covers 16 residues. J was trimmed by 6 bases and V by 6 bases; bases with no gene match: 13. The CDR3 DNA is TGCGCCAGCAGGACATCGGCGGGGACAGGGGCCTCTGAAGCTTTCTTT. It encodes CASRTSAGTGASEAFF.

The chain combines TRBV6-1 with TRBJ2-7; 8 bases fit TRBD1. The CDR3 consists of 14 residues. Trimming cost V 11 bases and J 5 bases; bases outside gene matches: 14. The germline CDR1 and CDR2 sequences are MNHNS and SASEGT. The CDR3 nucleotides are TGTGCCGGCGCCGCAGGGGGCGGACTAAACGAGCAGTACTTC. Its protein is CAGAAGGGLNEQYF.

The chain combines TRBV19 with TRBJ1-1; D unresolved. V was clipped by 6 bases and J by 5 bases, with 13 bases between them. The CDR3 covers 13 residues. Germline V gene data show CDR1 as LNHDA and CDR2 as SQIVND (reference sequence). The CDR3 nucleotides are TGTGCCAGTAGGGACTCATTCGGGACTGAAGCTTTCTTT. Encoded protein: CASRDSFGTEAFF.

The V call is TRBV18, the J call TRBJ1-1; no clear D gene. V lost 2 bases to trimming and J lost 1 base, with 14 bases between them. Germline V gene data show CDR1 as KGHSH and CDR2 as LQKENI. The CDR3 has 16 residues. CDR3 nucleotides: TGTGCCAGCTCACCAAACCTGGATTTTACGAACACTGAAGCTTTCTTT. The encoded protein is CASSPNLDFTNTEAFF.

This chain joins TRBV6-5 and TRBJ2-2; possible D gene TRBD1, 6 bases. From germline, CDR1 is MNHEY and CDR2 SVGAGI. This CDR3 region has 16 residues. Trimming shortened V by 0 bases and J by 7 bases, and 15 bases separated the two germline ends. This CDR3 reads CASSYSHGGPGGELFF. The CDR3 coding sequence is TGTGCCAGCAGTTACTCTCATGGGGGCCCCGGCGGGGAGCTGTTTTTT.

In its sample, this clone was seen once. The chain has TRBV5-1 and TRBJ1-4; no clear D. Per the germline V gene, CDR1 is SGHRS and CDR2 is YFSETQ. There are 15 residues in the CDR3. The V end lost 1 base, the J end lost 0 bases, and 7 bases lay between the germline ends. Here the CDR3 DNA reads TGCGCCAGCAGCTTGACACCGGCAACTAATGAAAAACTGTTTTTT. It yields the protein CASSLTPATNEKLFF.

V and J are TRBV4-1 and TRBJ1-1; 8 nucleotides align to TRBD1. The trim removed 3 bases at V and 4 bases at J, leaving 7 bases unmatched. From germline, CDR1 is MGHRA and CDR2 YSYEKL. The CDR3 runs to 15 residues. CDR3 nucleotides: TGCGCCAGCAGCCATGGACAGGGAACGGGCACTGAAGCTTTCTTT. Protein sequence: CASSHGQGTGTEAFF.

The gene calls are TRBV27 and TRBJ1-2; 11 nucleotides agree with TRBD1. V lost 2 bases and J lost 4; bases outside the gene matches: 15. This CDR3 is 19 amino acids long. Per the germline V gene, CDR1 is MNHEY and CDR2 is SMNVEV (reference sequence). The CDR3 DNA follows: TGTGCCAGCAGTTTAAAAGGACAGGGGGCTCGGGGGGGATCCTATGGCTACACCTTC. Translating gives CASSLKGQGARGGSYGYTF.

The chain combines TRBV7-3 with TRBJ1-5; 7 bases match TRBD1. CDR1 SGHTA and CDR2 FQGTGA come from the germline V gene. The V and J ends lost 6 bases and 0 bases, in that order; junction bases with no gene match: 11. The CDR3 runs 17 residues. CDR3 region: CASRKAQGFVSNQPQHF. The CDR3, as DNA: TGTGCCAGCAGAAAAGCACAGGGGTTCGTTAGCAATCAGCCCCAGCATTTT.

The chain recombines TRBV6-1 with TRBJ2-1; D call uncertain. Trimming left V 9 bases short and J 7 bases short, with 10 bases between. CDR1 MNHNS and CDR2 SASEGT come from the germline V gene. The CDR3 totals 11 residues. CDR3 in amino acids: CASSIANEQFF. The CDR3, as DNA: TGTGCCAGTAGTATCGCGAATGAGCAGTTCTTC.

The V gene is TRBV28, the J gene TRBJ1-5; D call uncertain. V was trimmed by 4 bases and J by 8 bases, leaving 12 bases between them. The CDR3 runs to 13 residues. Looked up from germline, CDR1 is MDHEN and CDR2 is SYDVKM. The CDR3 DNA sequence: TGTGCCAGCAGTTCCGAAGTAGAAGAGCCCCAGCATTTT. It translates to CASSSEVEEPQHF.

The chain uses TRBV14 and TRBJ2-7; D may be TRBD1 or TRBD2 (5 bases each). The CDR3 is 15 amino acids. Germline V gene data show CDR1 as SGHDN and CDR2 as FVKESK. The ends were cut back, 2 bases at V and 4 bases at J, with 15 bases in the middle. In DNA, the CDR3 is TGTGCCAGCAGCCAAAACCAGGGTCGCGGGTACGAGCAGTACTTC. This translates into CASSQNQGRGYEQYF.

This chain connects TRBV6-1 to TRBJ1-5, with 12 positions matching TRBD1. Unmatched junction bases numbered 6, after V lost 4 bases and J lost 5 bases. In germline, CDR1 is MNHNS, CDR2 SASEGT. This CDR3 spans 16 amino acids. The CDR3 DNA reads as TGTGCCAGCAGTGTGGGGACAGGGGGCTTGGATCAGCCCCAGCATTTT. Protein sequence: CASSVGTGGLDQPQHF.

This clone has a single count. The rearrangement uses TRBV19 and TRBJ2-2; TRBD1 aligns across 12 bases. J gave up 5 bases and V 4 bases, and 2 bases lay outside the gene matches. Germline V gene lookup returns CDR1 LNHDA and CDR2 SQIVND (reference sequence). The CDR3 is 15 amino acids. The CDR3 DNA reads TGTGCCAGTAGTAGGGACAGGGGGCGAACCGGGGAGCTGTTTTTT. As protein: CASSRDRGRTGELFF.

The V call is TRBV2, the J call TRBJ2-2; D is undetermined. Trimming pared 4 bases from V and 7 bases from J, leaving 10 bases between. CDR3 length equals 13 residues. CDR1 is SNHLY and CDR2 is FYNNEI in the germline V gene. Written as DNA, the CDR3 is TGTGCCAGCAGTGCTTCGCGAAACGGGGAGCTGTTTTTT. Its translation is CASSASRNGELFF. Variable domain in full (rest from reference TRBV2 and TRBJ2-2): EPEVTQTPSHQVTQMGQEVILRCVPISNHLYFYWYRQILGQKVEFLVSFYNNEISEKSEIFDDQFSVERPDGSNFTLKIRSTKLEDSAMYFCASSASRNGELFFGEGSRLTVL.

The V call is TRBV15, the J call TRBJ2-1; TRBD2 is a possible D gene (6 bases). This CDR3 region has 14 residues. V was cut by 2 bases and J by 5 bases, with 10 bases left in between. Germline V gene lookup returns CDR1 LNHNV and CDR2 YYDKDF (reference sequence). As DNA, the CDR3 is TGTGCCACCAGCAGACTGAGGAGGGACAATGAGCAGTTCTTC. Amino acids: CATSRLRRDNEQFF.

J is TRBJ2-1 and V is TRBV19, with D hard to call. The CDR3 is made up of 13 amino acids. The germline V gene encodes CDR1 LNHDA and CDR2 SQIVND (reference sequence). With 6 bases removed from V and 0 bases from J, the gap between germline ends came to 6 bases. DNA of the CDR3: TGTGCCAGTAGCGGCAGCTCCTACAATGAGCAGTTCTTC. Its protein is CASSGSSYNEQFF.

The chain couples TRBV19 to TRBJ2-5; 9 bases are a match to TRBD1. The end of the DNA aligns better with TRBJ2-7, so the J call may be wrong. This CDR3 has 15 residues. Germline loops: CDR1 LNHDA, CDR2 SQIVND (reference sequence). The CDR3 is CASSNWDRAHYEQYF. CDR3 DNA sequence: TGTGCCAGTAGCAACTGGGACAGGGCGCACTACGAGCAGTACTTC.

The V call is TRBV5-1, the J call TRBJ2-7; 7 nucleotides line up with TRBD2. Germline V CDR1 and CDR2: SGHRS, YFSETQ. The V segment lost 3 bases and the J segment 2 bases; nucleotides outside the gene matches: 8. The CDR3 has 15 residues. CDR3 DNA: TGCGCCAGCAGCTGGTCCGAGGGGAGGGCCTACGAGCAGTACTTC. It specifies CASSWSEGRAYEQYF.